The source of this TCR beta chain is a study of identical twins. Germline values: CDR1 LGHNA, CDR2 YSLEER. The CDR3 runs 16 residues. The V end was cut by 0 bases, the J end by 7 bases, with 19 bases between. There are a few counts of this clonotype. In TCRdb, the 5' RACE reads were re-called with MiXCR into one record per CDR3 protein. Here the sample spans 270,000 or so distinct CDR3 sequences, roughly 8% being singletons. In addition, the sample was reused for a study of yellow fever vaccine responses in identical twins.

The clonotype comes from a woman aged 18-29 years in good health. Sequencing input: CD8+ T cells sorted from blood. The chain couples TRBV4-3 to TRBJ2-7; TRBD1 might be the D (6 bases). The CDR3 sequence is CASSQDFLDSAWEQYF. The CDR3 region has the DNA TGCGCCAGCAGCCAAGATTTCCTGGACAGCGCTTGGGAGCAGTACTTC.